This record covers a single T cell receptor beta chain. This clonotype came up many times. Which antigen it targets is not known. No base quality information exists; no much larger clone differs at one position. The library relied on PCR. Instrument on record: Illumina HiSeq 2500. TCR libraries were prepared with molecular barcoding, using unique molecular identifiers to normalize TCRbeta repertoire quantification. TCRdb itself trimmed the public reads at Q25 with fastp, ran MiXCR and retained productive beta chains. Each CDR3 protein appears once, grouped with its most common genes and DNA. The sample yields hundreds of thousands of distinct CDR3 sequences; more than 10% were counted once. Approximately 2.9% of the sample is in the top ten clones. The CDR3 measures 12 amino acids from cysteine to phenylalanine. The read is trimmed to its CDR3 DNA, 36 bases read in frame from base 1. The germline V gene (reference sequence) gives CDR1 as DFQATT and CDR2 as SNEGSKA. V is pared back by 3 bases and J by 5 bases, with 8 bases lying between the germline termini.

This sample is part of a study of T-cell reconstitution after alpha-beta-depleted transplantation in children (dated by TCRdb to 2016 to 2018). For context, the study as a whole: Using TCR repertoire profiling, the study followed T-cell immune reconstitution in a quantitative way in children after TCRalphabeta/CD19-depleted allogeneic hematopoietic cell transplantation.

This specimen was PBMCs from the stem cell graft donor, taken from the stem cell graft. The source of this sequence is a human donor who donated a stem cell graft to a child with acute lymphoblastic leukemia. The chain is made from TRBV20-1 and TRBJ2-1, with a weak D call of TRBD1 (5 bases match). The CDR3 loop reads CSARRRDNEQFF. The DNA reads TGCAGTGCTAGGCGCAGGGACAATGAGCAGTTCTTC.